Sequencing of this TCR beta chain was carried out in a study of Tregs in tolerant kidney transplant recipients. This clone turned up a few times. What it binds is not known. Points from the study as a whole: Expanding Tregs on activated donor B cells appeared to best identify donor-specific TCRbeta clones. Few patients were studied, so findings need validation in larger groups.

The length of the CDR3 is 14 residues. Germline-derived CDR1 and CDR2 are MNHEY and SMNVEV (reference sequence). With 1 base clipped from V and 4 bases from J, the junction kept 4 bases outside the gene matches. Data came from immunoSEQ multiplex PCR; TCRdb stores just in-frame clones and leaves some out. Of roughly 250,000 clones listed, 80% to 85% are singletons. Unstimulated regulatory T cells (CD4+CD25+CD127-), CD4+CD25- non-regulatory cells, CD4 and CD8 cells were FACS-sorted from thawed PBMCs. Sequenced: CD4+ T cells from blood. The receptor was isolated from a human donor in good health. The chain uses TRBV27 and TRBJ2-7, with 7 nucleotides matching TRBD2. The CDR3 DNA follows: TGTGCCAGCAGTTTATTGGGGAGGGGTTACGAGCAGTACTTC. Encoded protein: CASSLLGRGYEQYF.